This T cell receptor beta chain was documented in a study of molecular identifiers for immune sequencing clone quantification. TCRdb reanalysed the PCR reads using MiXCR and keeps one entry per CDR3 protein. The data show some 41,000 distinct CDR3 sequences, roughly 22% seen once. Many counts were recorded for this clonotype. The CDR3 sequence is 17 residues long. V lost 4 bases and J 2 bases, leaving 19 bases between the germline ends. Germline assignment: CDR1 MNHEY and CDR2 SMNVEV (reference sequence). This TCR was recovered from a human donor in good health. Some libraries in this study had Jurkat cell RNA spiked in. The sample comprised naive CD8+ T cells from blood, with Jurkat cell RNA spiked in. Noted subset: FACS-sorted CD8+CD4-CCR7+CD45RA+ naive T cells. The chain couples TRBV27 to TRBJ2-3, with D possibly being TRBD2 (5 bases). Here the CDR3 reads CASSWTYTRNNTDTQYF. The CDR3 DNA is TGTGCCAGCAGTTGGACTTATACCCGGAACAACACAGATACGCAGTATTTT.